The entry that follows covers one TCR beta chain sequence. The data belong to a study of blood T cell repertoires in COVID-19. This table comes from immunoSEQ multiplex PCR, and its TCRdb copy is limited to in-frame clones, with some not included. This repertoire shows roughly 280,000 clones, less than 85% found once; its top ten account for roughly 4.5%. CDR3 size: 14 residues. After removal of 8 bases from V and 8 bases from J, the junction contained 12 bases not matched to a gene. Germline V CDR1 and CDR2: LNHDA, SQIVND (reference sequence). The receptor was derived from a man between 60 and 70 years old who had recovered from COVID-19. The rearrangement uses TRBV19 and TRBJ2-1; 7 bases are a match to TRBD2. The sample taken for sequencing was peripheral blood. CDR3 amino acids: CASRLAGGGDEQFF. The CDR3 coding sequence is TGTGCCAGTCGACTAGCAGGAGGAGGCGATGAGCAGTTCTTC.